The sequence of this TCR beta chain was determined in a study of blood T cell repertoires in COVID-19. On the study more broadly: Samples came from the United States, Italy and Spain, spanning acute and convalescent COVID-19. From T cells, B-cell-depleted T cells, or PBMCs came the material, which was cDNA or gDNA.

Authors' data handling: Amplification of reference gene primers was used by the study to estimate nucleated cell counts. Method: immunoSEQ multiplex PCR; TCRdb's copy keeps in-frame clones and lacks some. That table supplies the V and J calls and clone size; D and trimming were determined from the DNA. The sample yields about 73,000 clones, more than 60% seen once. The germline V and J ends were trimmed by 1 base and 9 bases, with 16 bases remaining between them. Germline CDR1 reads GTSNPN; CDR2 reads SVGIG (reference sequence). This CDR3 is 14 amino acids long. The J gene is TRBJ2-4, the V gene TRBV30, with D maybe TRBD1 (7 bases). This TCR derives from a man aged 55 to 70 with acute or convalescent COVID-19. Sequenced sample: peripheral blood. CDR3 DNA sequence: TGTGCCTGGAGTGGAGGAGGGCAGGGGGGCATTCAGTACTTC. Protein: CAWSGGGQGGIQYF.